Listed below are T cell receptor beta chains from one sample, sequenced in a study of control samples from healthy donors and cancer patients. Repertoires were generated with immunoSEQ multiplex PCR, while TCRdb's copy carries only in-frame clones and drops some. The sample gives 120,000 or so clones, 85% to 95% of which show up once; just under 0.6% is in the top ten. The sequenced material came from PBMCs. The receptors shown here come from an elderly man with head and neck cancer. The CDR3 runs from the conserved cysteine through the conserved F or W. The D gene is left open where the match is weak.

V	D	J	DNA	CDR3
TRBV10-3	NA	TRBJ2-7	TGTGCCATCAAAGACAACTCCTACGAGCAGTACTTC	CAIKDNSYEQYF
TRBV6-5	TRBD2	TRBJ2-3	TGTGCCAGCAGTAAACTAGCGGGGGACGCAGATACGCAGTATTTT	CASSKLAGDADTQYF
TRBV5-1	TRBD1	TRBJ1-3	TGCGCCAGCAGCTTGCCGATGACAGGGGAGGCAAACACCATATATTTT	CASSLPMTGEANTIYF
TRBV29-1	NA	TRBJ2-1	TGCAGCGTTGAGAGGTCAGGGGCGTCCGATGAGCAGTTCTTC	CSVERSGASDEQFF
TRBV6-5	NA	TRBJ1-6	TGTGCCAGCAGTTCCCCCCGGGCGGGAAACAGATCACCCCTCCACTTT	CASSSPRAGNRSPLHF
TRBV18	TRBD2	TRBJ2-2	TGTGCCAGCTCGGCGACTAGCGGGGGGGCGAACACCGGGGAGCTGTTTTTT	CASSATSGGANTGELFF
TRBV5-4	NA	TRBJ2-4	TGTGCCAGCAGCTTGGTTCTCCCCGTTGTAGCCAAAAACATTCAGTACTTC	CASSLVLPVVAKNIQYF
TRBV25-1	NA	TRBJ1-1	TGTGCCAGCAAGTGGGGGTTTGAAGCTTTCTTT	CASKWGFEAFF
TRBV6-5	TRBD1	TRBJ2-3	TGTGCCAGCAGTCTAACAGGGGAAGGCACAGATACGCAGTATTTT	CASSLTGEGTDTQYF
TRBV4-2	TRBD2	TRBJ2-2	TGTGCCAGCAGCCAACTTTTTGGTAGCGGGGGGGTAACCGGGGAGCTGTTTTTT	CASSQLFGSGGVTGELFF
TRBV30	NA	TRBJ1-6	TGTGCCTGGACTTACACCGGGGGTAATTCACCCCTCCACTTT	CAWTYTGGNSPLHF
TRBV29-1	NA	TRBJ1-1	TGCAGCGTTGAGAGGGGACAGAACACTGAAGCTTTCTTT	CSVERGQNTEAFF
TRBV6-2/TRBV6-3	NA	TRBJ1-5	TGTGCCAGCAGTTACTTACGGGGAGAGGGGGGATTCAGCAATCAGCCCCAGCATTTT	CASSYLRGEGGFSNQPQHF
TRBV19	TRBD1	TRBJ1-2	TGTGCCAGTAACATACAGGGGGCTAGCGGTGGCTACACCTTC	CASNIQGASGGYTF
TRBV5-6	NA	TRBJ2-2	TGTGCCAGCAGCTTGAGGACGAGGTCCTCGAGGACCGGGGAGCTGTTTTTT	CASSLRTRSSRTGELFF
TRBV18	TRBD1	TRBJ1-1	TGTGCCAGCTCATTCCGGACAGGGCGGTCGAACACTGAAGCTTTCTTT	CASSFRTGRSNTEAFF
TRBV28	NA	TRBJ2-7	TGTGCCAGCAGTTTTGTCAATCCACCCTACGAGCAGTACTTC	CASSFVNPPYEQYF
TRBV5-1	NA	TRBJ1-3	TGCGCCAGCACCCCAATAGGGGTTACTGGAAACACCATATATTTT	CASTPIGVTGNTIYF